The TCR beta chain under discussion was sequenced for a study of naive and memory T cell subsets. This clonotype was recorded many times. Its antigen is still unknown. CMV status came from CD4+ IFNgamma after overnight CMV lysate stimulation. Cells stained for CD3, CD4, CD8, CD45RA, CD27 and viability were sorted into four CD45RA/CD27 subsets. Both TRBC1 and TRBC2 were covered by a beta constant-region primer of two equimolar oligonucleotides. Ligated cDNA was amplified by four rounds of PCR with nested alpha and beta constant-region primers and SP2. TCRdb reprocessed the UMI-ligation and nested PCR reads via MiXCR and lists one record per CDR3 protein. The table lists roughly 17,000 distinct CDR3 sequences, about 9% of them singletons. The study's findings and limits: TCR counts from RNA may reflect activation-linked expression changes.

Germline assignment: CDR1 SGHTA and CDR2 FQGNSA. The V segment lost 5 bases and the J segment 1 base; nucleotides outside the gene matches: 3. The CDR3 spans 14 residues. The receptor was derived from a human donor in good health. The chain is built from TRBV7-2 and TRBJ2-3, with TRBD2 matching 7 bases. The sample was central memory CD8+ T cells from blood. CDR3 DNA sequence: TGTGCCAGCAGCCCAAGCGGGGGCACAGATACGCAGTATTTT. As protein: CASSPSGGTDTQYF. Full variable domain (remainder filled in from reference TRBV7-2 and TRBJ2-3): GAGVSQSPSNKVTEKGKDVELRCDPISGHTALYWYRQSLGQGLEFLIYFQGNSAPDKSGLPSDRFSAERTGGSVSTLTIQRTQQEDSAVYLCASSPSGGTDTQYFGPGTRLTVL.